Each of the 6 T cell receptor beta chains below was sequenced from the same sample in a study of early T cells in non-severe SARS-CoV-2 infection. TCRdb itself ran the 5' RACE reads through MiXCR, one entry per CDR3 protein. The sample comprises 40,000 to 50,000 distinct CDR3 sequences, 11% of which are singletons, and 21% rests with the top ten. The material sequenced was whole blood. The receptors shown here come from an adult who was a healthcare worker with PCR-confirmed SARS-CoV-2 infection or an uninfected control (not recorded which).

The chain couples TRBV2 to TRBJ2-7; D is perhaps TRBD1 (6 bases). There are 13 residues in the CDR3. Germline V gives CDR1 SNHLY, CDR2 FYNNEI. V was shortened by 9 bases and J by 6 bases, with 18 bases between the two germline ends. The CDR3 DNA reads TGTGCCAGTGACTACATCAGGGGCTCCGAGCAGTACTTC. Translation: CASDYIRGSEQYF.

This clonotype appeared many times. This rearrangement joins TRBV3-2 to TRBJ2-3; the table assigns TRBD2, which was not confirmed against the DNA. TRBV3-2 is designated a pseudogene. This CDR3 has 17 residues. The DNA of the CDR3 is TGTGCCAGCAGCGCATCCGGGACTAGCGGGGTCACAGATACGCAGTATTTT. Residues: CASSASGTSGVTDTQYF.

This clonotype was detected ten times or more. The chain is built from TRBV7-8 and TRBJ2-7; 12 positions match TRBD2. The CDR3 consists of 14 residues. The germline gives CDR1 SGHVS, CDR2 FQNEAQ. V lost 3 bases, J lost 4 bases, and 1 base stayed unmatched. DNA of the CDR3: TGTGCCAGCAGCTTGACTAGCGGGAGTTACGAGCAGTACTTC. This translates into CASSLTSGSYEQYF. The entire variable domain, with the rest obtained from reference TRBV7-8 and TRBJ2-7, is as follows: GAGVSQSPRYKVAKRGQDVALRCDPISGHVSLFWYQQALGQGPEFLTYFQNEAQLDKSGLPSDRFFAERPEGSVSTLKIQRTQQEDSAVYLCASSLTSGSYEQYFGPGTRLTVT.

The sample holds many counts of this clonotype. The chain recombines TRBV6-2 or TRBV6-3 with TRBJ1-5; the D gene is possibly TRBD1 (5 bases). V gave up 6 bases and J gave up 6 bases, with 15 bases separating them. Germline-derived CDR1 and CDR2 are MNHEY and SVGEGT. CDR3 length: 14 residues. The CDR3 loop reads CASSGTSRSQPQHF. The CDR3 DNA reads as TGTGCCAGCAGCGGGACCTCCCGGAGTCAGCCCCAGCATTTT.

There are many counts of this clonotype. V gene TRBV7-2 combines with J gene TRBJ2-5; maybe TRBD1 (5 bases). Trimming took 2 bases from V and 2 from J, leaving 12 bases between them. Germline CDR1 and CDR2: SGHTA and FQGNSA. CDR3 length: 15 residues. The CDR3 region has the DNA TGTGCCAGCAGCTTACAGGGCCTAGTGCAAGAGACCCAGTACTTC. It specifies CASSLQGLVQETQYF.

CDR3 bases: TGTGCCAGCAGCTTAGGGGGCCCGAACACTGAAGCTTTCTTT. Translated: CASSLGGPNTEAFF. This rearrangement joins TRBV7-9 to TRBJ1-1, with D possibly TRBD1 on 5 matching bases. Germline values: CDR1 SEHNR, CDR2 FQNEAQ (reference sequence). CDR3 length: 14 residues. Deletions cut 1 base from V and 1 base from J, with 7 bases between.